The entry below describes one TCR beta chain. Sequencing used immunoSEQ multiplex PCR; TCRdb keeps in-frame clones, though not all of them. The sample shows tens of thousands of clones, approximately 81% of them seen only once. The data originate from a study of blood T cell repertoires in COVID-19. The germline V and J ends were trimmed by 5 bases and 0 bases, with 9 bases remaining between them. The germline gives CDR1 SGHRS, CDR2 YFSETQ. The CDR3 loop spans 14 amino acids. Material: peripheral blood. This sequence originates from a woman at least 80 years old with COVID-19, enrolled during active disease. This chain uses TRBV5-1 with TRBJ1-3; the D gene is possibly TRBD1 (5 bases). CDR3 sequence reads: CASRYQGSGNTIYF. CDR3 nucleotides: TGCGCCAGCAGGTATCAGGGCTCTGGAAACACCATATATTTT.